This TCR beta chain appears in the sequencing data of a study of cytomegalovirus exposure and HLA in healthy donors. The germline V gene encodes CDR1 LNHDA and CDR2 SQIVND (reference sequence). CDR3 length: 15 residues. Trimming at V came to 6 bases and at J to 8 bases, leaving 12 bases not matched to a gene. Overall study results and limits: Most CMV-associated TCR beta chains appeared HLA-restricted in a later analysis. V- and J-gene trimming of TCR beta was linked (in a later analysis) to a missense DCLRE1C variant.

The PCR contained 60 Vbeta and 13 Jbeta primers. In the original processing: A follow-up analysis tallied tens of millions of unique TCR beta chains, roughly 9.9 million shared. The data were produced by immunoSEQ multiplex PCR, yet TCRdb's version contains in-frame clones alone and is incomplete. The DNA gave D and trimming, while V, J and clone size come from that table. Among 130,000 to 150,000 clones, 76% were seen once, and the ten largest hold around 1.7%. Donors had nominal health at sampling but likely had unrecorded immune exposures. Of note for this clone: Its specificity is unknown.

The gene calls are TRBV19 and TRBJ1-2; 10 bases are a match to TRBD1. The sample taken for sequencing was PBMCs. This receptor was taken from a woman aged 40 to 49 in good health and CMV-seronegative. The CDR3 is CASRFPRTGGGGYTF. The CDR3 nucleotides are TGTGCCAGTAGATTTCCCAGGACAGGGGGTGGAGGCTACACCTTC.